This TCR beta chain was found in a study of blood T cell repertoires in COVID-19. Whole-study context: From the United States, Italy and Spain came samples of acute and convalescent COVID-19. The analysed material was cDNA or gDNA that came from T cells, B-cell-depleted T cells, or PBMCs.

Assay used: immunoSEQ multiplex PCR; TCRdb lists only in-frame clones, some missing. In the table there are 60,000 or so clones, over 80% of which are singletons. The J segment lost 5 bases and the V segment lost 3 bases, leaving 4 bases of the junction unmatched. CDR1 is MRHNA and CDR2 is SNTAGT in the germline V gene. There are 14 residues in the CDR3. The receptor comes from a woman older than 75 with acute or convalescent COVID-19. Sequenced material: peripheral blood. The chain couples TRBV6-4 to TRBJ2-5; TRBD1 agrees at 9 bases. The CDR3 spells CASSEDRGGETQYF. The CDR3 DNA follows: TGTGCCAGCAGTGAGGACAGGGGTGGTGAGACCCAGTACTTC.